This is a list of T cell receptor beta chains from one sample in a study of T cells in localized non-small cell lung cancer. Libraries were prepared by immunoSEQ multiplex PCR; TCRdb keeps only in-frame clonotypes and omits some of them. The repertoire holds about 15,000 clones, approximately 85% seen once, with around 23% in the top ten. This sample comprised peripheral blood, obtained before any cancer treatment. These receptors all stem from a female donor older than 55 with stage I squamous cell lung carcinoma. Each CDR3 is given with its conserved first and last residue. The D gene is left open where the match is weak. Rows may omit the clone size; those that give it use once, few, many or a size class.

TRBD1	TRBJ2-7	-	TRBV28	TGTGCCAGCAGTTCGGACAGGGGCTACGAGCAGTACTTC	CASSSDRGYEQYF
-	TRBJ2-7	-	TRBV18	TGTGCCAGCTCACTCACCCGGGACAAAACCTACGAGCAGTACTTC	CASSLTRDKTYEQYF
-	TRBJ1-5	few	TRBV7-9	TGTGCCAGCAGCTGGGGGGCGGGGTATAGCAATCAGCCCCAGCATTTT	CASSWGAGYSNQPQHF
TRBD1	TRBJ2-7	-	TRBV11-2	TGTGCCAGCAGCCGGACAGGCAACCGCTACGAGCAGTACTTC	CASSRTGNRYEQYF
-	TRBJ1-1	-	TRBV4-3	TGCGCCAGCAGCCAGTACGTCGCAAGGGACACTGAAGCTTTCTTT	CASSQYVARDTEAFF
-	TRBJ1-2	-	TRBV6-5	TGTGCCAGCAGCTACGGGACCCAACTAGGCTACACCTTC	CASSYGTQLGYTF
-	TRBJ2-2	-	TRBV30	TGTGCCTGGAGTCGCGGGTCTGAAACCACCGGGGAGCTGTTTTTT	CAWSRGSETTGELFF
TRBD1	TRBJ1-2	-	TRBV27	TGTGCCAGCAGTCGACAGGGGGCTAACTATGGCTACACCTTC	CASSRQGANYGYTF
-	TRBJ2-7	-	TRBV9	TGTGCCAGCAGCCCGGGACATTCCCGGACCTACGAGCAGTACTTC	CASSPGHSRTYEQYF
-	TRBJ2-1	once	TRBV5-1	TGCGCCAGCATTATGGACGGAGAACCCTACAATGAGCAGTTCTTC	CASIMDGEPYNEQFF
TRBD2	TRBJ2-3	once	TRBV5-1	TGCGCCAGCAGCTTGGGACTAGCCGAACCTAGCACAGATACGCAGTATTTT	CASSLGLAEPSTDTQYF
TRBD2	TRBJ2-1	few	TRBV4-1	TGCGCCAGCAGCCATGTGTCCGGGACTAGCGGAGCCCAGTTCTTC	CASSHVSGTSGAQFF
-	TRBJ2-1	-	TRBV7-9	TGTGCCAGCAGCTCCGACGGCTCGTTGGGGAATGAGCAGTTCTTC	CASSSDGSLGNEQFF
TRBD1	TRBJ2-7	-	TRBV4-1	TGCGCCAGCAGCCAAGTTTTTGACAGGGTAAGCGAGCAGTACTTC	CASSQVFDRVSEQYF
TRBD2	TRBJ2-1	once	TRBV30	TGTGCCTGCACAGGGAGTCGACTAGCGGGTAGCTCCTACAATGAGCAGTTCTTC	CACTGSRLAGSSYNEQFF
-	TRBJ1-2	-	TRBV6-6	TGTGCCAGCAGCGACTCTAAGGGGGGGGGCTACACCTTC	CASSDSKGGGYTF
TRBD1	TRBJ1-2	-	TRBV19	TGTGCCAGTAGTCTGGGACAGTATGGCTACACCTTC	CASSLGQYGYTF
TRBD1	TRBJ1-2	-	TRBV7-2	TGTGCCAGCAGCACCACAGGGGGCGATGGCTACACCTTC	CASSTTGGDGYTF
TRBD2	TRBJ2-1	-	TRBV18	TGTGCCAGCTCACCACAGCGGGAGGGCCAATCGAGGCAGTTCTTC	CASSPQREGQSRQFF
TRBD2	TRBJ2-5	-	TRBV7-2	TGTGCCAGCAGCCCCCAAGGGAGGGTAGGAGAGACCCAGTACTTC	CASSPQGRVGETQYF
TRBD1	TRBJ2-7	-	TRBV27	TGTGCCAGCAGTCAGACAGGGCCGTCCTACGAGCAGTACTTC	CASSQTGPSYEQYF
TRBD2	TRBJ2-1	-	TRBV28	TGTGCCAGCAGTTTGAGCCTAGCGGGGGTCTACAATGAGCAGTTCTTC	CASSLSLAGVYNEQFF
-	TRBJ2-7	-	TRBV2	TGTGCCAGCAGTGAATTTTCCGGGACAAGTTCCTACGAGCAGTACTTC	CASSEFSGTSSYEQYF
-	TRBJ2-7	-	TRBV5-1	TGCGCCAGCAGCCCCCTGGATGCATCCTCCTACGAGCAGTACTTC	CASSPLDASSYEQYF
-	TRBJ1-1	-	TRBV2	TGTGCCAGCAGACCACTTCCCGGGATTACGAACACTGAAGCTTTCTTT	CASRPLPGITNTEAFF
TRBD2	TRBJ2-2	-	TRBV19	TGTGCCAGTAGTATCGTACTCCGCGGGGGCACCGGGGAGCTGTTTTTT	CASSIVLRGGTGELFF
TRBD1	TRBJ2-7	-	TRBV4-1	TGCGCCAGCAGCCAAGAGAAGGGGACAGGGGACACCTACGAGCAGTACTTC	CASSQEKGTGDTYEQYF
TRBD1	TRBJ1-1	-	TRBV7-3	TGTGCCAGCAGCTTAACGACAGGGGGCGTTAGCGACACTGAAGCTTTCTTT	CASSLTTGGVSDTEAFF
-	TRBJ2-2	-	TRBV7-2	TGTGCCAGCAGCTTGTCAGGACCTTACACCGGGGAGCTGTTTTTT	CASSLSGPYTGELFF
-	TRBJ2-2	-	TRBV2	TGTGCCAGCAAGAGCGCAGGGGTGGCCGGGGAGCTGTTTTTT	CASKSAGVAGELFF
-	TRBJ1-1	-	TRBV12-5	TGTGCTAGTGGTTTGGTACAGCGGGGGTCCACTGAAGCTTTCTTT	CASGLVQRGSTEAFF
-	TRBJ1-1	-	TRBV4-3	TGCGCCAGCAGCCTATCGGTACAGGGTAGCACTGAAGCTTTCTTT	CASSLSVQGSTEAFF
TRBD1	TRBJ2-1	-	TRBV15	TGTGCCACCAGCAGGCGGACAGGGGGAAGCAATGAGCAGTTCTTC	CATSRRTGGSNEQFF
-	TRBJ1-1	-	TRBV18	TGTGCCAGCTCACCGGAGGAGAATACTGAAGCTTTCTTT	CASSPEENTEAFF
TRBD1	TRBJ1-5	-	TRBV19	TGTGCCAGTAGTACGACAGGGACTCGGAGCGGCGATCGGCCCCAGCATTTT	CASSTTGTRSGDRPQHF
TRBD1	TRBJ1-4	-	TRBV19	TGTGCCAGTAGAAAGGGGACAGGCGCAACTAATGAAAAACTGTTTTTT	CASRKGTGATNEKLFF
-	TRBJ1-2	-	TRBV7-2	TGTGCCAGCAGCCCACAAAAGACAGCTAACTATGGCTACACCTTC	CASSPQKTANYGYTF
-	TRBJ1-1	-	TRBV9	TGTGCCAGCAGCGTAGCGGAGGGGGAAGCTTTCTTT	CASSVAEGEAFF
-	TRBJ2-3	-	TRBV15	TGTGCCACCAGCAGGGCCGCAGGGGCGCGGGGCACAGATACGCAGTATTTT	CATSRAAGARGTDTQYF
-	TRBJ2-1	-	TRBV5-1	TGCGCCAGCAGCTTCGCAGAACCCGACAATGAGCAGTTCTTC	CASSFAEPDNEQFF
-	TRBJ2-7	-	TRBV5-4	TGTGCCAGCACCCGAGGGGGGATAGACAACGAGCAGTACTTC	CASTRGGIDNEQYF
-	TRBJ1-2	-	TRBV6-1	TGTGCCAGCAGTGTCAGCGGGGACTATGGCTACACCTTC	CASSVSGDYGYTF
TRBD2	TRBJ2-2	medium-sized	TRBV7-9	TGTGCCAGCAGAGAAGGACTAGCTGAAACGAACACCGGGGAGCTGTTTTTT	CASREGLAETNTGELFF
TRBD2	TRBJ2-3	-	TRBV30	TGTGCCTGGAGCCAGAGGGGCGGGGGGGCAGATACGCAGTATTTT	CAWSQRGGGADTQYF
-	TRBJ1-5	-	TRBV4-1	TGCGCCAGCAGCCAAGATTGGGAGCAGAATCAGCCCCAGCATTTT	CASSQDWEQNQPQHF
-	TRBJ2-7	-	TRBV11-2	TGTGCCAGCAGCCCCGAGGCCTCCTACGAGCAGTACTTC	CASSPEASYEQYF
-	TRBJ2-1	-	TRBV6-5	TGTGCCAGCAGTGATTGGGAGTCCTACAATGAGCAGTTCTTC	CASSDWESYNEQFF
TRBD1	TRBJ1-1	-	TRBV19	TGTGCCAGTAGTGCCGGGACAGGGCGGGTTTTGAACACTGAAGCTTTCTTT	CASSAGTGRVLNTEAFF
TRBD1	TRBJ2-3	-	TRBV5-1	TGCGCCAGCAGCCCTTCTGGGGGGACAGGGGGCACAGATACGCAGTATTTT	CASSPSGGTGGTDTQYF